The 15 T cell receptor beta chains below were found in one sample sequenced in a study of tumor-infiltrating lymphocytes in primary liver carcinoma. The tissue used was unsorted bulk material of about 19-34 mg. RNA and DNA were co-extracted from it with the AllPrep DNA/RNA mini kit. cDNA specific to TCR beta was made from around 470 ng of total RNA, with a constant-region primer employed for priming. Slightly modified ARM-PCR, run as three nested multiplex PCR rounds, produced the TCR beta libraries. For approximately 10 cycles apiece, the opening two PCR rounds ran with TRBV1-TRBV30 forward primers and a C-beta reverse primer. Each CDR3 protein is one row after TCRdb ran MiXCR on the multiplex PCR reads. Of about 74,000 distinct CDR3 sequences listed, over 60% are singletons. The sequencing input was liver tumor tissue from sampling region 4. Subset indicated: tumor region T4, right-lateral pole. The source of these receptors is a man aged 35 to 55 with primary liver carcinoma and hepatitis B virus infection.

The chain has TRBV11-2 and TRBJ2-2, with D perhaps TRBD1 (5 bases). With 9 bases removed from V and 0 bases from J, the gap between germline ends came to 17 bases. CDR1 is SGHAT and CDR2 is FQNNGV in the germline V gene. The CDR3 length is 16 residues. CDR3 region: CASSTRQTSNTGELFF. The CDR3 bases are TGTGCCAGTAGCACCAGACAGACTTCGAACACCGGGGAGCTGTTTTTT.

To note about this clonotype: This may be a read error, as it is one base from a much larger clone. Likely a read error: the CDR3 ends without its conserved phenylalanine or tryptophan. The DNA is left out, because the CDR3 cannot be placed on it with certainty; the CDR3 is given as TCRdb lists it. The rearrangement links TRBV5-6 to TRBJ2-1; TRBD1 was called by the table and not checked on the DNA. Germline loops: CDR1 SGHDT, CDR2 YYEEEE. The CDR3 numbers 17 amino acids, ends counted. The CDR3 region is CASSSRDSPSSYNEQLS.

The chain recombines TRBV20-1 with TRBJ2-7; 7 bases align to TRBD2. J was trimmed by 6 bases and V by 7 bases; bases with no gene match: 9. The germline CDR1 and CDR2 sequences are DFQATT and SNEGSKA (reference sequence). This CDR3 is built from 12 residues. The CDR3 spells CSVAFAGVEQYF. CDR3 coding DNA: TGCAGTGTAGCATTTGCGGGAGTCGAGCAGTACTTC.

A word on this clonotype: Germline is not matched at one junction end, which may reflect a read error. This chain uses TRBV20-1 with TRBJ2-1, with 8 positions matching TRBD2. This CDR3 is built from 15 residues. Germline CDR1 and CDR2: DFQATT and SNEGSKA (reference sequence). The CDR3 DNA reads TGCAGTGCCAAGGAGAGCGGGAGAATATACAATGAGCGGTTCTTC. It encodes CSAKESGRIYNERFF.

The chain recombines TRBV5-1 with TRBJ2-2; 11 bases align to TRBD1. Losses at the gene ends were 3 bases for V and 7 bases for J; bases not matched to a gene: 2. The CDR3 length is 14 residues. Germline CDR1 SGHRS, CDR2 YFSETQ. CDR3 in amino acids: CASSWGQGVGELFF. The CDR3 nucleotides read TGCGCCAGCAGCTGGGGACAGGGGGTCGGGGAGCTGTTTTTT.

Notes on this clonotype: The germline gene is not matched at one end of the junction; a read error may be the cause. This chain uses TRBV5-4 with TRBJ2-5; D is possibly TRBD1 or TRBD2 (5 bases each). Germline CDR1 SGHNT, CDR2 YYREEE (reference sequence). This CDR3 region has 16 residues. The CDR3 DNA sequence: TGCGCCAGCAGAGCAGCCGGGGACCCAGCCTTGGGGACCCAGTACTTC. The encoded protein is CASRAAGDPALGTQYF.

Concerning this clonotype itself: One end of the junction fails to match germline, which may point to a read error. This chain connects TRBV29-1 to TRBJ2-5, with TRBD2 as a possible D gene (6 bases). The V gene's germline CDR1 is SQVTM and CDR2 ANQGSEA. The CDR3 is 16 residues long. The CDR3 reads CSMTPGTCGNEETLYF. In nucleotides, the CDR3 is TGCAGCATGACGCCAGGGACTTGCGGGAATGAAGAGACCCTGTACTTC.

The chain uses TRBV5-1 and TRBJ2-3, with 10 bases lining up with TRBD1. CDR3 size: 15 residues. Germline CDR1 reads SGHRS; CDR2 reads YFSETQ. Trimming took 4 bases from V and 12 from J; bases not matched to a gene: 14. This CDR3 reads CASSHDRGRADIQYF. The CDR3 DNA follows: TGCGCCAGCAGCCATGACAGGGGGCGGGCAGATATTCAGTATTTT.

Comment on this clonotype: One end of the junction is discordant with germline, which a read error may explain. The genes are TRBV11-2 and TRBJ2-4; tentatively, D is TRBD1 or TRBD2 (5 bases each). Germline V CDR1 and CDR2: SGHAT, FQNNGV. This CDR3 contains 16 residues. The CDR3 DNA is TGTGCCAGCAGTCAGAATGTGAGGGGCGAGGGAAACATACAGTACTTC. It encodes CASSQNVRGEGNIQYF. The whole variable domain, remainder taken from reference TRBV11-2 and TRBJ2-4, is EAGVAQSPRYKIIEKRQSVAFWCNPISGHATLYWYQQILGQGPKLLIQFQNNGVVDDSQLPKDRFSAERLKGVDSTLKIQPAKLEDSAVYLCASSQNVRGEGNIQYFGAGTRLSVL.

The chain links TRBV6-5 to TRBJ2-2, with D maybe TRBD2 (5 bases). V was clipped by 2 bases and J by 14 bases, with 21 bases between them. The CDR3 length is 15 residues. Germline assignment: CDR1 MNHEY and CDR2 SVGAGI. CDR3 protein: CASSYAVDGTGKLFF. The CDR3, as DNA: TGTGCCAGCAGTTACGCAGTGGATGGCACCGGGAAACTGTTTTTT.

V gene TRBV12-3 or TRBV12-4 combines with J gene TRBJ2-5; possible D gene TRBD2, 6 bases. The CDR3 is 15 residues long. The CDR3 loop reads CPSSPTGSLRDSQYF. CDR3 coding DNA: TGTCCTAGCAGTCCGACCGGGTCACTAAGGGACTCCCAGTACTTC.

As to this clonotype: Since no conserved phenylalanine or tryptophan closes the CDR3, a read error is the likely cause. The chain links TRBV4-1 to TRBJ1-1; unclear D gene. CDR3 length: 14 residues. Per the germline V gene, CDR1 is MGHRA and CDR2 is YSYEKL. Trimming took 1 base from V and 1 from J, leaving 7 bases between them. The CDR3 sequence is CASSQGGGNTEAFL. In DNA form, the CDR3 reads TGCGCCAGCAGCCAAGGTGGAGGGAACACTGAAGCTTTCTTA.

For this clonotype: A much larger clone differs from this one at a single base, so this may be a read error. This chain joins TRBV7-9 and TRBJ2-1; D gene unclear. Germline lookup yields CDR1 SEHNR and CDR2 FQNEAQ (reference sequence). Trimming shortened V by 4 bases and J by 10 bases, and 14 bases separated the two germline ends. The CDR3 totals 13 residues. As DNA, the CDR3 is TGTGCCAGCAGCTCCAAGGTCATCAGGGAGCAGTTCTTC. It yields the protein CASSSKVIREQFF.

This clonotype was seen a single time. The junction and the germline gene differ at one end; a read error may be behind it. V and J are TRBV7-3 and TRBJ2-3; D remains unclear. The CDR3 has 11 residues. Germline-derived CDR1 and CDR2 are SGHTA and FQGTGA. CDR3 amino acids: CTSSLGDTQYF. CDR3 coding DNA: TGTACCAGCAGCTTGGGAGATACGCAGTATTTT.

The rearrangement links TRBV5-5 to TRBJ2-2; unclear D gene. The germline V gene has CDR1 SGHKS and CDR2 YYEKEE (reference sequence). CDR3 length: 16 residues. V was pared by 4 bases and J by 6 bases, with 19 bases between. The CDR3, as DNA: TGTGCCAGCAGCATGGAATCTACCTTAATGGCCGGGGAGCTGTTTTTT. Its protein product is CASSMESTLMAGELFF.